A selection of T cell receptor beta chains follows, all from one sample in a study of CD8 T cells in ankylosing spondylitis. Each CDR3 protein gets one entry after TCRdb re-called the 5' RACE reads with MiXCR. The table includes approximately 240,000 distinct CDR3 sequences, 10% to 13% detected once. The sample comprised blood, either unsorted or a sorted T cell fraction (not recorded which). The receptors derive from a male donor with ankylosing spondylitis or in good health (not recorded which). CDR3s include the opening cysteine and the closing phenylalanine or tryptophan. D genes are given only for firm matches. Clone size is given for some rows only: seen once, a few or many times, or a class if the clone is expanded.

j_call: TRBJ2-1; v_call: TRBV7-8; cdr3_length: 16; clone_size: many; d_call: NA; cdr3_aa: CASAGIVYPFYNEQFF; cdr3_nt: TGTGCCAGCGCGGGAATCGTCTACCCGTTCTACAATGAGCAGTTCTTC
j_call: TRBJ1-5; v_call: TRBV28; cdr3_length: 16; clone_size: many; d_call: TRBD1; cdr3_aa: CASRLVGQGRSQPQHF; cdr3_nt: TGTGCCAGCAGACTGGTGGGACAGGGGCGTAGTCAGCCCCAGCATTTT
j_call: TRBJ2-7; v_call: TRBV20-1; cdr3_length: 16; clone_size: once; d_call: TRBD2; cdr3_aa: CSARRVLTSGPVEQYF; cdr3_nt: TGCAGTGCTAGGAGAGTACTTACTAGCGGGCCTGTTGAGCAGTACTTC
j_call: TRBJ1-1; v_call: TRBV5-1; cdr3_length: 14; clone_size: many; d_call: TRBD1; cdr3_aa: CASSITGARTEAFF; cdr3_nt: TGCGCCAGCTCTATTACAGGGGCCAGGACTGAAGCTTTCTTT
j_call: TRBJ2-5; v_call: TRBV5-1; cdr3_length: 16; clone_size: NA; d_call: TRBD2; cdr3_aa: CASSSGEGGYRETQYF; cdr3_nt: TGCGCCAGCAGCTCCGGAGAGGGAGGGTATCGGGAGACCCAGTACTTC
j_call: TRBJ2-1; v_call: TRBV20-1; cdr3_length: 12; clone_size: many; d_call: NA; cdr3_aa: CSASRGNNEQFF; cdr3_nt: TGCAGTGCTAGTAGAGGGAATAATGAGCAGTTCTTC
j_call: TRBJ2-5; v_call: TRBV20-1; cdr3_length: 11; clone_size: many; d_call: NA; cdr3_aa: CSARGEETQYF; cdr3_nt: TGCAGTGCTAGGGGGGAAGAGACCCAGTACTTC
j_call: TRBJ1-4; v_call: TRBV20-1; cdr3_length: 15; clone_size: few; d_call: TRBD1; cdr3_aa: CSASPGGQGREKLFF; cdr3_nt: TGCAGTGCTAGTCCAGGGGGACAGGGACGTGAAAAACTGTTTTTT
j_call: TRBJ2-1; v_call: TRBV12-3/TRBV12-4; cdr3_length: 13; clone_size: many; d_call: NA; cdr3_aa: CASSLVQGNEQFF; cdr3_nt: TGTGCCAGCAGTTTAGTCCAGGGTAATGAGCAGTTCTTC
j_call: TRBJ1-1; v_call: TRBV5-1; cdr3_length: 15; clone_size: many; d_call: TRBD1; cdr3_aa: CASSSTGGKNTEAFF; cdr3_nt: TGCGCCAGCAGCTCGACAGGGGGGAAGAACACTGAAGCTTTCTTT
j_call: TRBJ1-6; v_call: TRBV11-2; cdr3_length: 17; clone_size: many; d_call: NA; cdr3_aa: CASSPSWARDHNSPLHF; cdr3_nt: TGTGCCAGCAGCCCCAGCTGGGCCAGGGACCATAATTCACCCCTCCACTTT
j_call: TRBJ2-2; v_call: TRBV7-2; cdr3_length: 15; clone_size: many; d_call: NA; cdr3_aa: CASSLAHRGSGELFF; cdr3_nt: TGTGCCAGCAGCTTAGCCCATCGAGGGTCCGGGGAGCTGTTTTTT
j_call: TRBJ2-2; v_call: TRBV5-5; cdr3_length: 16; clone_size: many; d_call: NA; cdr3_aa: CASSTTSGLHRWELFF; cdr3_nt: TGTGCCAGCAGCACCACTTCCGGGCTACACCGATGGGAGCTGTTTTTT
j_call: TRBJ2-2; v_call: TRBV21-1; cdr3_length: 10; clone_size: many; d_call: NA; cdr3_aa: CASVTGELFF; cdr3_nt: TGTGCCAGCGTCACCGGGGAGCTGTTTTTT
j_call: TRBJ1-5; v_call: TRBV12-3/TRBV12-4; cdr3_length: 14; clone_size: many; d_call: NA; cdr3_aa: CASSFRDPYQPQHF; cdr3_nt: TGTGCCAGCAGTTTCCGGGACCCCTATCAGCCCCAGCATTTT
j_call: TRBJ1-1; v_call: TRBV12-3/TRBV12-4; cdr3_length: 12; clone_size: many; d_call: NA; cdr3_aa: CASSFTRGGAFF; cdr3_nt: TGTGCCAGCAGTTTTACCCGAGGGGGAGCTTTCTTT
j_call: TRBJ2-5; v_call: TRBV29-1; cdr3_length: 11; clone_size: many; d_call: TRBD1; cdr3_aa: CSVDRVETQYF; cdr3_nt: TGCAGCGTAGACAGGGTCGAGACCCAGTACTTC
j_call: TRBJ1-1; v_call: TRBV3-1; cdr3_length: 16; clone_size: few; d_call: TRBD1; cdr3_aa: CASSPQGRTGVPEAFF; cdr3_nt: TGTGCCAGCAGCCCACAGGGGAGGACAGGGGTTCCTGAAGCTTTCTTT
j_call: TRBJ2-7; v_call: TRBV30; cdr3_length: 12; clone_size: many; d_call: TRBD2; cdr3_aa: CAWSAWEGEQYF; cdr3_nt: TGTGCCTGGAGTGCTTGGGAGGGGGAGCAGTACTTC
j_call: TRBJ2-2; v_call: TRBV5-1; cdr3_length: 17; clone_size: many; d_call: NA; cdr3_aa: CASSLAPGLRSTGELFF; cdr3_nt: TGCGCCAGCAGCTTGGCCCCTGGGTTACGAAGCACCGGGGAGCTGTTTTTT
j_call: TRBJ2-1; v_call: TRBV12-3/TRBV12-4; cdr3_length: 14; clone_size: many; d_call: NA; cdr3_aa: CASTTGTTIGEQFF; cdr3_nt: TGTGCCAGCACCACCGGGACGACGATCGGAGAGCAGTTCTTC
j_call: TRBJ1-3; v_call: TRBV3-1; cdr3_length: 14; clone_size: NA; d_call: TRBD1; cdr3_aa: CASSQTGTGNTIYF; cdr3_nt: TGTGCCAGCAGCCAGACAGGGACTGGAAACACCATATATTTT
j_call: TRBJ1-2; v_call: TRBV12-3/TRBV12-4; cdr3_length: 15; clone_size: many; d_call: NA; cdr3_aa: CASSGIAGFRYGYTF; cdr3_nt: TGTGCCAGCAGTGGTATTGCAGGGTTTCGCTATGGCTACACCTTC
j_call: TRBJ2-3; v_call: TRBV7-9; cdr3_length: 15; clone_size: few; d_call: NA; cdr3_aa: CASSPGGLEADTQYF; cdr3_nt: TGTGCCAGCAGCCCGGGTGGCCTGGAGGCAGATACGCAGTATTTT
j_call: TRBJ1-2; v_call: TRBV7-9; cdr3_length: 14; clone_size: few; d_call: NA; cdr3_aa: CASSSGGYPYGYTF; cdr3_nt: TGTGCCAGCAGCTCCGGAGGGTATCCCTATGGCTACACCTTC
j_call: TRBJ2-7; v_call: TRBV7-2; cdr3_length: 17; clone_size: few; d_call: TRBD2; cdr3_aa: CASSSGLAGPYPHEQYF; cdr3_nt: TGTGCCAGCAGCTCCGGACTAGCGGGGCCTTACCCCCACGAGCAGTACTTC
j_call: TRBJ2-7; v_call: TRBV20-1; cdr3_length: 17; clone_size: many; d_call: TRBD2; cdr3_aa: CSAREPGLAGVLYEQYF; cdr3_nt: TGCAGTGCTAGAGAACCCGGACTAGCGGGAGTCCTCTACGAGCAGTACTTC
j_call: TRBJ2-7; v_call: TRBV20-1; cdr3_length: 14; clone_size: many; d_call: TRBD2; cdr3_aa: CSARASGVSYEQYF; cdr3_nt: TGCAGTGCTAGAGCTAGCGGGGTCTCCTACGAGCAGTACTTC
j_call: TRBJ2-3; v_call: TRBV27; cdr3_length: 15; clone_size: few; d_call: TRBD2; cdr3_aa: CASSYGGGAGNTQYF; cdr3_nt: TGTGCCAGCAGTTATGGCGGGGGGGCCGGGAATACGCAGTATTTT
j_call: TRBJ1-6; v_call: TRBV2; cdr3_length: 15; clone_size: NA; d_call: TRBD1; cdr3_aa: CASSTTGAYNSPLHF; cdr3_nt: TGTGCCAGCAGTACCACAGGGGCCTATAATTCACCCCTCCACTTT
j_call: TRBJ2-7; v_call: TRBV6-1; cdr3_length: 17; clone_size: NA; d_call: TRBD1; cdr3_aa: CASSEWLGTGGNYEQYF; cdr3_nt: TGTGCCAGCAGTGAATGGTTGGGGACAGGGGGTAACTACGAGCAGTACTTC
j_call: TRBJ1-2; v_call: TRBV3-1; cdr3_length: 13; clone_size: NA; d_call: TRBD1; cdr3_aa: CASSRQGAPGYTF; cdr3_nt: TGTGCCAGCAGCCGGCAGGGGGCCCCTGGCTACACCTTC
j_call: TRBJ2-2; v_call: TRBV13; cdr3_length: 17; clone_size: many; d_call: NA; cdr3_aa: CASSSSYERANTGELFF; cdr3_nt: TGTGCCAGCAGCTCCAGCTACGAAAGGGCGAACACCGGGGAGCTGTTTTTT
j_call: TRBJ1-2; v_call: TRBV7-2; cdr3_length: 13; clone_size: many; d_call: TRBD1; cdr3_aa: CASSPRGQQGYTF; cdr3_nt: TGTGCCAGCAGCCCTAGGGGGCAACAGGGCTACACCTTC
j_call: TRBJ2-3; v_call: TRBV24-1; cdr3_length: 13; clone_size: few; d_call: NA; cdr3_aa: CATSDLQADTQYF; cdr3_nt: TGTGCCACCAGTGATTTACAGGCAGATACGCAGTATTTT
j_call: TRBJ2-2; v_call: TRBV30; cdr3_length: 12; clone_size: many; d_call: NA; cdr3_aa: CAWSLGTGELFF; cdr3_nt: TGTGCCTGGAGTCTCGGCACCGGGGAGCTGTTTTTT
j_call: TRBJ2-1; v_call: TRBV27; cdr3_length: 15; clone_size: many; d_call: NA; cdr3_aa: CASSFRQPRNNEQFF; cdr3_nt: TGTGCCAGCAGTTTCCGACAGCCTAGAAACAATGAGCAGTTCTTC
j_call: TRBJ1-1; v_call: TRBV30; cdr3_length: 10; clone_size: many; d_call: NA; cdr3_aa: CAWSVDPAFF; cdr3_nt: TGTGCCTGGAGTGTTGACCCCGCTTTCTTT
j_call: TRBJ1-2; v_call: TRBV9; cdr3_length: 13; clone_size: many; d_call: TRBD1; cdr3_aa: CASSVDRQGLPAF; cdr3_nt: TGTGCCAGCAGCGTAGATCGACAGGGGTTGCCGGCCTTC
j_call: TRBJ2-2; v_call: TRBV20-1; cdr3_length: 16; clone_size: many; d_call: TRBD2; cdr3_aa: CSARTSGSGNTGELFF; cdr3_nt: TGCAGTGCTAGGACTAGCGGGAGTGGGAACACCGGGGAGCTGTTTTTT
j_call: TRBJ2-2; v_call: TRBV27; cdr3_length: 14; clone_size: many; d_call: NA; cdr3_aa: CASSLKWTGGELFF; cdr3_nt: TGTGCCAGCAGTTTGAAGTGGACTGGAGGGGAGCTGTTTTTT
j_call: TRBJ2-3; v_call: TRBV11-1; cdr3_length: 18; clone_size: NA; d_call: NA; cdr3_aa: CASSFLRMWGIGTDTQYF; cdr3_nt: TGTGCCAGCAGCTTCCTGAGGATGTGGGGGATCGGCACAGATACGCAGTATTTT
j_call: TRBJ1-1; v_call: TRBV5-1; cdr3_length: 15; clone_size: many; d_call: NA; cdr3_aa: CASSLAGLSSTEAFF; cdr3_nt: TGCGCCAGCAGCTTGGCGGGACTCTCCTCCACTGAAGCTTTCTTT
j_call: TRBJ2-7; v_call: TRBV2; cdr3_length: 18; clone_size: many; d_call: NA; cdr3_aa: CASTPTFGWGLTTDEQYF; cdr3_nt: TGTGCCAGCACTCCAACCTTCGGGTGGGGCCTAACCACGGACGAGCAGTACTTC
j_call: TRBJ1-3; v_call: TRBV12-3/TRBV12-4; cdr3_length: 16; clone_size: few; d_call: TRBD1; cdr3_aa: CASSFGGQISGNTIYF; cdr3_nt: TGTGCCAGCAGTTTCGGGGGACAGATTTCTGGAAACACCATATATTTT
j_call: TRBJ2-7; v_call: TRBV4-1; cdr3_length: 15; clone_size: many; d_call: NA; cdr3_aa: CASSQDQLGRYEQYF; cdr3_nt: TGCGCCAGCAGCCAAGATCAGCTAGGGCGATACGAGCAGTACTTC
j_call: TRBJ2-1; v_call: TRBV20-1; cdr3_length: 17; clone_size: few; d_call: TRBD2; cdr3_aa: CCAREPNRMAGGNEQFF; cdr3_nt: TGCTGTGCTAGAGAACCAAACAGGATGGCGGGGGGTAATGAGCAGTTCTTC
j_call: TRBJ2-6; v_call: TRBV29-1; cdr3_length: 19; clone_size: NA; d_call: TRBD2; cdr3_aa: CSVEDNAEGRVSGANVLTF; cdr3_nt: TGCAGCGTTGAAGATAACGCGGAGGGGAGGGTCTCTGGGGCCAACGTCCTGACTTTC
j_call: TRBJ1-4; v_call: TRBV7-9; cdr3_length: 14; clone_size: NA; d_call: TRBD1; cdr3_aa: CASSPGTDIEKLFF; cdr3_nt: TGTGCCAGCAGCCCTGGGACAGACATTGAAAAACTGTTTTTT